This T cell receptor (beta chain) was profiled in a study of blood T cell repertoires in COVID-19. Study summary: Samples of COVID-19 (acute and convalescent) were obtained from the United States, Italy and Spain. The cDNA or gDNA used as material had been derived from T cells, B-cell-depleted T cells, or PBMCs.

This clone was found once. Original handling: The assay estimated nucleated cells by amplifying reference gene primers. Sequenced by immunoSEQ multiplex PCR; TCRdb stores in-frame clones only, minus some. For V, J and clone size, that table is used; D and trimming come from the DNA. This table has 200,000 to 300,000 clones, about 88% appearing once. Seattle patients were enrolled during active infection and followed longitudinally. Trimming took off 0 bases at V and 7 bases at J, with 15 bases between the two ends. The CDR3 consists of 15 residues. Germline V gene lookup returns CDR1 SGDLS and CDR2 YYNGEE.

The chain carries TRBV9 and TRBJ2-3; maybe TRBD2 (6 bases). The receptor was derived from a woman aged 60-70 years with COVID-19, enrolled during active disease. Sequences were obtained from peripheral blood. In DNA form, the CDR3 reads TGTGCCAGCAGCGTAGGGCGGGGTGAGCGGCATACGCAGTATTTT. The encoded protein is CASSVGRGERHTQYF.